The T cell receptor (beta chain) under discussion was sequenced for a study of CD8 T cells in Susac syndrome. The CDR3 totals 12 residues. Per germline, CDR1 DFQATT and CDR2 SNEGSKA (reference sequence). V was shortened by 6 bases and J by 5 bases, with 11 bases between the two germline ends. Sequencing of TCR beta was undertaken in CD8+ and CD4+ T cells derived from blood. Diagnostic criteria for definite or probable disease, in their recently defined form, were met by the patients with Susac syndrome. RNA amounts of roughly 0.5 to 1 ug underwent reverse transcription with random hexamers. One entry per CDR3 protein, called by TCRdb with MiXCR from the immunoSEQ multiplex PCR reads. The table shows some 150,000 distinct CDR3 sequences, with approximately 95% occurring only once.

The chain couples TRBV20-1 to TRBJ1-5; D is perhaps TRBD1 (5 bases). The clonotype originates from a human donor with Susac syndrome. Sequenced: CD4+ T cells from PBMCs. The CDR3 loop reads CSAGRGDQPQHF. For the CDR3, the DNA is TGCAGTGCGGGGAGGGGAGATCAGCCCCAGCATTTT.